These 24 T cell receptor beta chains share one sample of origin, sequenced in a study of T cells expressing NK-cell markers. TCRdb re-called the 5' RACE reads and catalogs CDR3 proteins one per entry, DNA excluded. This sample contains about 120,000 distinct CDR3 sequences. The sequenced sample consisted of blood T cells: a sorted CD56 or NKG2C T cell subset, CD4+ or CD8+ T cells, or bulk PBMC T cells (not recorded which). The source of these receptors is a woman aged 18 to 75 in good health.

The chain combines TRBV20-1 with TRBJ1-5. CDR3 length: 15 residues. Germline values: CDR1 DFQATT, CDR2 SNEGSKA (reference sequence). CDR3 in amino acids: CSAPEGGGSNQPQHF.

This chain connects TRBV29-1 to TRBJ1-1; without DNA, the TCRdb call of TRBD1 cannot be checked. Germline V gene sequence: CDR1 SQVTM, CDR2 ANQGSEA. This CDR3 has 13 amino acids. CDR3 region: CSLTPGADTEAFF.

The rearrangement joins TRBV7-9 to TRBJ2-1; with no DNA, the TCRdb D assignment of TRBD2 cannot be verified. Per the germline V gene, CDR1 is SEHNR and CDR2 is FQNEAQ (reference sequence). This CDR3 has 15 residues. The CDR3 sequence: CASSLNSGKDNEQFF.

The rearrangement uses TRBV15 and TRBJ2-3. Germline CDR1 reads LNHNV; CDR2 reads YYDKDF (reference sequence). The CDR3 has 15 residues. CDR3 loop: CATSRGGSGTDTQYF.

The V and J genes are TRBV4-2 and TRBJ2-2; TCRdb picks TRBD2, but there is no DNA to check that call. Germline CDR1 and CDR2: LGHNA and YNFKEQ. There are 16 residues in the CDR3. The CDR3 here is CASSLEVAGGPVELFF.

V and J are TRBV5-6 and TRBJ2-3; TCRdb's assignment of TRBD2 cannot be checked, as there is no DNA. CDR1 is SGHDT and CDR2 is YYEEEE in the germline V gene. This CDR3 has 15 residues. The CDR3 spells CASSLRAGGPDTQYF. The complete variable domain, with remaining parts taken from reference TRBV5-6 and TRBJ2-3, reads DAGVTQSPTHLIKTRGQQVTLRCSPKSGHDTVSWYQQALGQGPQFIFQYYEEEERQRGNFPDRFSGHQFPNYSSELNVNALLLGDSALYLCASSLRAGGPDTQYFGPGTRLTVL.

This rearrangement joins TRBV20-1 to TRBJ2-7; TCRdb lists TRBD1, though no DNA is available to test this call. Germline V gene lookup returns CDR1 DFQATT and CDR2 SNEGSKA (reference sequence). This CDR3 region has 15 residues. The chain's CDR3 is CSASIGRGNSYEQYF.

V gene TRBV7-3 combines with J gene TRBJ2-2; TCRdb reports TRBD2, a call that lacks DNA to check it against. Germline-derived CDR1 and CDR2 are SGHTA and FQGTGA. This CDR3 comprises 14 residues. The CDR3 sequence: CASGLVGNTGELFF.

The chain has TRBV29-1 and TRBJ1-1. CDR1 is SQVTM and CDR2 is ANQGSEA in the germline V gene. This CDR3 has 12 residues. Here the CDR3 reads CSVVSGITEAFF.

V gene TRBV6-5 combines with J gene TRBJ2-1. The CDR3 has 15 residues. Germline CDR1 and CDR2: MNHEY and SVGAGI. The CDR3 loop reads CASSYIRTQDNEQFF.

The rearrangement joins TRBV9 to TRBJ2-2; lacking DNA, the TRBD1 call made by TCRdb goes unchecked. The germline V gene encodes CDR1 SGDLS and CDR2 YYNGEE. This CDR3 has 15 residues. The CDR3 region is CASSVDQGVTGELFF.

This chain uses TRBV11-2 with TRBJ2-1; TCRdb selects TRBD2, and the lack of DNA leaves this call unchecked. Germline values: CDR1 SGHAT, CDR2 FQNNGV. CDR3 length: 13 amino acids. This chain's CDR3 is CASSSTRINEQFF.

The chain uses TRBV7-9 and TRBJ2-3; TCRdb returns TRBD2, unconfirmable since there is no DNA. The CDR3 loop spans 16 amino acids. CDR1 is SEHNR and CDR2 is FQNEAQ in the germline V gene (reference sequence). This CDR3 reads CASSSPSGGVADTQYF.

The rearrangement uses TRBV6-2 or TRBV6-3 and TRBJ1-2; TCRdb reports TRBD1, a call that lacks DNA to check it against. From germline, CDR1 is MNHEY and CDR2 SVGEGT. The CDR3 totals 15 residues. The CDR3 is CASSPGTLGNYGYTF.

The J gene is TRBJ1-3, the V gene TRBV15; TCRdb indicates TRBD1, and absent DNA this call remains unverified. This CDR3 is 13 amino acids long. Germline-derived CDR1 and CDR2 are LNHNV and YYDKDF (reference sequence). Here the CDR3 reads CATSSGTALAIYF. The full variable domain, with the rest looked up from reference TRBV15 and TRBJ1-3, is DAMVIQNPRYQVTQFGKPVTLSCSQTLNHNVMYWYQQKSSQAPKLLFHYYDKDFNNEADTPDNFQSRRPNTSFCFLDIRSPGLGDTAMYLCATSSGTALAIYFGEGSWLTVV.

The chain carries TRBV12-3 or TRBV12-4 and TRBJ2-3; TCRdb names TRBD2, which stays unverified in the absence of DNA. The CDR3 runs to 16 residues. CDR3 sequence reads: CASSTPSGGSTDTQYF.

CDR3 residues: CASNPTGDQTYNEQFF. The chain couples TRBV19 to TRBJ2-1; the TRBD1 assignment by TCRdb is unverifiable without DNA. The CDR3 has 16 residues. CDR1 is LNHDA and CDR2 is SQIVND in the germline V gene (reference sequence).

The CDR3 protein is CASSDRQGAFNEQFF. The chain joins TRBV7-9 to TRBJ2-1; TCRdb reports TRBD1, a call that lacks DNA to check it against. Germline V gene lookup returns CDR1 SEHNR and CDR2 FQNEAQ (reference sequence). The CDR3 has 15 residues.

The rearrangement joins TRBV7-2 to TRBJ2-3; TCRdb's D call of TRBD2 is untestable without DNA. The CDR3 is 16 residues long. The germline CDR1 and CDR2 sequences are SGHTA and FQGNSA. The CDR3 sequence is CASSLGLAGITDTQYF.

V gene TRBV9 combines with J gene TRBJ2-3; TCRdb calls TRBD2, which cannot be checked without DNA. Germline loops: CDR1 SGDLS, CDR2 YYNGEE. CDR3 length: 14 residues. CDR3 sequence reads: CASSEGLAGDTQYF.

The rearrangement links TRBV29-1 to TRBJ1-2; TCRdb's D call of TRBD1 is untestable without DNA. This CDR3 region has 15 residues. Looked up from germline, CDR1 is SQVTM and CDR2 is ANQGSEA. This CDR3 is CSVDLRDLHNYGYTF.

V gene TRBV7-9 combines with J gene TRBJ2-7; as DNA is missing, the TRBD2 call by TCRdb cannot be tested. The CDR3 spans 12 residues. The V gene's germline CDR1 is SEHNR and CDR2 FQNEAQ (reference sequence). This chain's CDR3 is CASSPSVYEQYF.

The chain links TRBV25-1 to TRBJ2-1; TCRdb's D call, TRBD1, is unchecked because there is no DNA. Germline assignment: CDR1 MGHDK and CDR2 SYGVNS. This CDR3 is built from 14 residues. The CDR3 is CASSYGTKYNEQFF.

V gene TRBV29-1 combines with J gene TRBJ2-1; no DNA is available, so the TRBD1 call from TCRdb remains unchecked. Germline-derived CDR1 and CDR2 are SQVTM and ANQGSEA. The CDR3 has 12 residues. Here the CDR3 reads CSVHQGGNEQFF.